A selection of T cell receptor beta chains follows, all from one sample in a study of blood T cells in healthy people across ages. Each CDR3 protein is one row after TCRdb ran MiXCR on the 5' RACE reads. This sample has about 580,000 distinct CDR3 sequences, with about 45% found just once. The specimen sequenced was blood. All receptors come from a man older than 75 in good health. The CDR3 runs from the conserved cysteine through the conserved F or W. D genes are given only for firm matches. The listing skips clone size in some rows; elsewhere it reads once, few, many or a size class.

TRBV2	-	TRBD2	TRBJ2-1	TGTGCCAGCAATTCGGGACTAGCTTACAATGAGCAGTTCTTC	CASNSGLAYNEQFF
TRBV7-2	-	TRBD2	TRBJ2-4	TGTGCCAGCAGCTACCCCCCGACTAGCGGGGTTGCCAAAAACATTCAGTACTTC	CASSYPPTSGVAKNIQYF
TRBV18	-	TRBD1	TRBJ2-7	TGTGCCAGCTCAGCCCAACAGGGGGCTGGCTACGAGCAGTACTTC	CASSAQQGAGYEQYF
TRBV20-1	-	-	TRBJ1-4	TGCAGTGCTACTGCAGGGATTGGGGAAAAACTGTTTTTT	CSATAGIGEKLFF
TRBV10-3	-	TRBD2	TRBJ2-1	TGTGCCATCAGTGGGGACTACCCGAACAATGAGCAGTTCTTC	CAISGDYPNNEQFF
TRBV18	-	-	TRBJ2-1	TGTGCCAGCTCACCGCCGACCGGGACAAGGAGCGATGAGCAGTTCTTC	CASSPPTGTRSDEQFF
TRBV6-6	-	-	TRBJ2-5	TGTACCAGCAGTTACTCCCGGACCCCGGTCGAGACCCAGTACTTC	CTSSYSRTPVETQYF
TRBV11-1	-	TRBD2	TRBJ2-7	TGTGCCAGCAGCCCTCCTAGCGGGAGTCACGAGCAGTACTTC	CASSPPSGSHEQYF
TRBV5-8	-	-	TRBJ1-5	TGTGCCAGCAGCTTGGACGAGGTCTGGAATCAGCCCCAGCATTTT	CASSLDEVWNQPQHF
TRBV9	-	-	TRBJ2-5	TGTGCCAGCAGCGTAGACCCCTCGACGGAGACCCAGTACTTC	CASSVDPSTETQYF
TRBV4-3	-	TRBD2	TRBJ2-1	TGCGCCAGCAGACATATTGGGGGGGGGAATGAGCAGTTCTTC	CASRHIGGGNEQFF
TRBV20-1	-	TRBD1	TRBJ2-7	TGCAGTGCTATCGGGGACAGGGCCTACGAGCAGTACTTC	CSAIGDRAYEQYF
TRBV7-9	many	-	TRBJ2-1	TGTGCCAGCAGCCATCCATCCAATGAGCAGTTCTTC	CASSHPSNEQFF
TRBV6-5	many	-	TRBJ2-1	TGTGCCAGCAGTTACTCGAGGGGCCGGGGGCATGAGCAGTTCTTC	CASSYSRGRGHEQFF
TRBV20-1	-	-	TRBJ1-1	TGCAGTGCTAGCCTCCAATCAAGGGGACGTGAAGCTTTCTTT	CSASLQSRGREAFF
TRBV20-1	-	-	TRBJ2-7	TGCAGTGCTAGTGGACTGAAGAGCTCCTACGAGCAGTACTTC	CSASGLKSSYEQYF
TRBV6-6	-	-	TRBJ2-2	TGTGCCAGCGGTGCCGGGTACACCGGGGAGCTGTTTTTT	CASGAGYTGELFF
TRBV7-2	-	-	TRBJ1-4	TGTGCCAGCAGCCCACGGGGGCCTACTAATGAAAAACTGTTTTTT	CASSPRGPTNEKLFF
TRBV7-3	-	-	TRBJ1-4	TGTGCCAGCAGCTTGTCAGGGAATGAAAAACTGTTTTTT	CASSLSGNEKLFF
TRBV6-2/TRBV6-3	-	-	TRBJ1-2	TGTGCCAGCACCACACCTGGGGACCACTATGGCTACACCTTC	CASTTPGDHYGYTF